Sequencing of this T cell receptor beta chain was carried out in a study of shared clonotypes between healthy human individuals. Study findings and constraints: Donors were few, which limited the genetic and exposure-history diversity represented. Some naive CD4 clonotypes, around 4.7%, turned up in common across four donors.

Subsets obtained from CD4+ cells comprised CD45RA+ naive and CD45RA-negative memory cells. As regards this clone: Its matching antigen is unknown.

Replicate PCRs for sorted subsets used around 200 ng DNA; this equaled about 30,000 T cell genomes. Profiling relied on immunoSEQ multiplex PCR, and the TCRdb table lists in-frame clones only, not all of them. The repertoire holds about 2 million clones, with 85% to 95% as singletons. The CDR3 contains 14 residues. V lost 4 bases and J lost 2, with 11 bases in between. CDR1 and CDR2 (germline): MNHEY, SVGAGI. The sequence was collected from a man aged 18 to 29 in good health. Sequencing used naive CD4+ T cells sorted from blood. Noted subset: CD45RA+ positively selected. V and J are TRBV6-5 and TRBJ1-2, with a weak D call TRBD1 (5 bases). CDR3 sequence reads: CASSFQDRNYGYTF. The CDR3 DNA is TGTGCCAGCAGTTTCCAAGACAGAAACTATGGCTACACCTTC.